The entry below describes one TCR beta chain. Its antigen is as yet unknown. The whole isolated RNA underwent reverse transcription, so sequencing captured expressed TCRB transcripts. The data were produced by immunoSEQ multiplex PCR, yet TCRdb's version contains in-frame clones alone and is incomplete. The table has approximately 260,000 clones, around 20% seen once; the top ten hold around 0.029%. V was pared by 6 bases and J by 1 base, with 19 bases between. Germline V gives CDR1 PRHDT, CDR2 FYEKMQ (reference sequence). This CDR3 spans 17 amino acids. The entry originates in a study of beta chain features in type 1 diabetes. Study results and caveats: Type 1 diabetes patients showed a moderate but significant shortening of TCRB CDR3s in all four CD4+ subsets. For patients, the naive, central memory and Treg TCRB repertoires appeared more alike than for healthy donors.

V is TRBV13 and J is TRBJ2-4; tentative D call: TRBD2 (6 bases). The source is a middle-aged woman with type 1 diabetes. Sequencing input: naive CD4+ T cells from blood. The CDR3 protein is CASSKFRGGGAKNIQYF. The CDR3 bases are TGTGCCAGCAGTAAATTTCGGGGAGGAGGCGCCAAAAACATTCAGTACTTC.